These 23 T cell receptor beta chains share one sample of origin, sequenced in a study of T cells in Graves' hyperthyroidism and ophthalmopathy (dated by TCRdb to between 2018 and 2021). Libraries came from multiplex PCR. Sequencing instrument: Illumina HiSeq 2000. The TCR beta CDR3 regions were amplified from RNA transcripts. For the first round of RT-PCR on the TCR CDR3, the HTBI primer set was used together with the Qiagen OneStep RT-PCR kit. The raw public reads went through TCRdb reprocessing: fastp at Q25, MiXCR clone calling, in-frame beta chains kept. All rows with the same CDR3 protein become a single entry with the most common DNA and genes. This sample holds hundreds of thousands of distinct CDR3 sequences; approximately 14% were observed only once. 7.5% to 8% of the sample belongs to the ten largest clones. Material for sequencing was blood. These receptors all come from a young woman with Graves' hyperthyroidism.

This clonotype was counted ten times or more. The chain uses TRBV20-1 and TRBJ1-2; TRBD1 is a possible D gene (5 bases). Germline loops: CDR1 DFQATT, CDR2 SNEGSKA (reference sequence). Trimming left V 3 bases short and J 7 bases short, with 15 bases between. This CDR3 region has 13 residues. The CDR3 coding sequence is TGCAGTGCTAGTCTCAAGATTGGGGGTGGCTACACCTTC. This sequence encodes CSASLKIGGGYTF.

This clonotype was seen only a few times. This chain joins TRBV5-1 and TRBJ2-1, with D unresolved. CDR3 length: 14 residues. Trimming pared 4 bases from V and 8 bases from J, leaving 16 bases between. The germline V gene has CDR1 SGHRS and CDR2 YFSETQ. CDR3 coding DNA: TGCGCCAGCAGCCCGCAGACTCTTATCGATGAGCAGTTCTTC. Its protein product is CASSPQTLIDEQFF. Variable domain in full (rest from reference TRBV5-1 and TRBJ2-1): KAGVTQTPRYLIKTRGQQVTLSCSPISGHRSVSWYQQTPGQGLQFLFEYFSETQRNKGNFPGRFSGRQFSNSRSEMNVSTLELGDSALYLCASSPQTLIDEQFFGPGTRLTVL.

This chain joins TRBV12-5 and TRBJ2-1; 8 nucleotides align to TRBD1. V was clipped by 6 bases and J by 1 base; unmatched bases: 8. Germline V CDR1 and CDR2: LGHNT, FRNRAP. The length of the CDR3 is 16 residues. The CDR3 spells CASGSMRTGSYNEQFF. CDR3 DNA sequence: TGTGCTAGTGGCAGTATGCGGACAGGGTCCTACAATGAGCAGTTCTTC.

This clonotype was observed many times. This rearrangement joins TRBV6-5 to TRBJ1-5; 8 nucleotides align to TRBD1. Per the germline V gene, CDR1 is MNHEY and CDR2 is SVGAGI. The V gene end was trimmed by 0 bases and the J gene end by 4 bases; junction bases not matched to a gene: 14. The CDR3 contains 19 residues. The CDR3, as DNA: TGTGCCAGCAGTTACTCGAATCCGATTGGGACAGGTGTGAATCAGCCCCAGCATTTT. Translated, it gives CASSYSNPIGTGVNQPQHF.

At least ten counts were recorded for this clonotype. The chain combines TRBV2 with TRBJ1-4, with TRBD1 identical over 7 bases. Germline V gives CDR1 SNHLY, CDR2 FYNNEI. The CDR3 spans 18 residues. V shed 2 bases, J shed 7 bases, and the junction held 16 bases outside the gene matches. This CDR3 reads CASSEQYRLTGYSEKLFF. DNA of the CDR3: TGTGCCAGCAGTGAACAGTATAGGTTGACAGGGTATAGTGAAAAACTGTTTTTT.

This clonotype was seen at least ten times. The chain employs TRBV28 and TRBJ1-5; D unclear. Trimming left V 3 bases short and J 4 bases short, with 13 bases between. This CDR3 is 15 amino acids long. Germline V CDR1 and CDR2: MDHEN, SYDVKM. DNA for the CDR3: TGTGCCAGCAGTTTTAACGCGGTAACGAATCAGCCCCAGCATTTT. This gives the protein CASSFNAVTNQPQHF.

The chain couples TRBV12-5 to TRBJ2-5; perhaps TRBD1 as D (5 bases). Germline-derived CDR1 and CDR2 are LGHNT and FRNRAP. The CDR3 extends over 13 amino acids. The V and J ends lost 2 bases and 6 bases respectively, with 10 bases between them. In DNA form, the CDR3 reads TGTGCTAGTGGTTTGATAGGGGTACAGACCCAGTACTTC. Its translation: CASGLIGVQTQYF.

The V call is TRBV10-1, the J call TRBJ2-7; D might be TRBD1 or TRBD2, each matching 5 bases. The germline V gene has CDR1 WNHNN and CDR2 SYGVQD (reference sequence). The ends were cut back, 3 bases at V and 3 bases at J, with 15 bases in the middle. CDR3 length: 15 amino acids. The CDR3: CASSDGGGRGYEQYF. The CDR3 DNA sequence: TGCGCCAGCAGTGATGGGGGTGGAAGGGGCTACGAGCAGTACTTC.

The V and J genes are TRBV10-3 and TRBJ1-5; D gene uncertain. Germline V gives CDR1 ENHRY, CDR2 SYGVKD. The CDR3 covers 12 residues. V lost 10 bases to trimming and J lost 4 bases, with 11 bases between them. The CDR3 is CASQNGNQPQHF. The CDR3 DNA sequence: TGTGCCAGCCAGAATGGGAATCAGCCCCAGCATTTT.

In this sample, this clonotype turned up many times. This chain connects TRBV6-1 to TRBJ2-5; TRBD2 matches at 9 bases. This CDR3 has 14 residues. From germline, CDR1 is MNHNS and CDR2 SASEGT. The J segment lost 5 bases and the V segment lost 4 bases, leaving 5 bases of the junction unmatched. CDR3 in amino acids: CASSGAGGWETQYF. Here the CDR3 DNA reads TGTGCCAGCAGTGGAGCGGGAGGATGGGAGACCCAGTACTTC.

This clonotype has only a few counts. The chain employs TRBV12-3 or TRBV12-4 and TRBJ1-2, with 7 bases that match TRBD1. CDR3 length: 15 amino acids. The V gene end was trimmed by 6 bases and the J gene end by 0 bases; junction bases not matched to a gene: 7. The CDR3: CASRGDSKANYGYTF. CDR3 DNA sequence: TGTGCCAGCAGGGGGGACAGCAAAGCTAACTATGGCTACACCTTC.

This clonotype has just a few counts. V usage is TRBV19 and J usage is TRBJ2-1; TRBD2 matches 8 bases. The CDR3 runs 15 residues. Germline-derived CDR1 and CDR2 are LNHDA and SQIVND (reference sequence). Trimming took 1 base from V and 2 from J; bases not matched to a gene: 1. The CDR3: CASSIGTSPYNEQFF. The CDR3 DNA reads TGTGCCAGTAGTATAGGGACTAGCCCCTACAATGAGCAGTTCTTC.

The chain couples TRBV6-2 or TRBV6-3 to TRBJ1-3, with D perhaps matching TRBD1 (6 bases). Trimming shortened V by 7 bases and J by 3 bases, and 13 bases separated the two germline ends. CDR3 length: 14 amino acids. Germline assignment: CDR1 MNHEY and CDR2 SVGEGT. CDR3 protein: CASKEGGFGNTIYF. The CDR3 nucleotides are TGTGCCAGCAAGGAGGGGGGTTTTGGAAACACCATATATTTT.

This clonotype has at least ten counts. The chain combines TRBV12-3 or TRBV12-4 with TRBJ2-1, with 7 bases fitting TRBD2. V lost 8 bases to trimming and J lost 2 bases; unmatched junction nucleotides: 18. There are 18 residues in the CDR3. CDR3 residues: CASGGLSGEDFAYNEQFF. CDR3 nucleotides: TGTGCCAGCGGGGGACTCAGCGGGGAGGATTTCGCCTACAATGAGCAGTTCTTC.

This clonotype was counted at least ten times. The rearrangement links TRBV12-3 or TRBV12-4 to TRBJ2-7; maybe TRBD2 (7 bases). This CDR3 has 14 amino acids. V was clipped by 5 bases and J by 7 bases, with 18 bases between them. This chain's CDR3 is CASSGREIQGEQYF. The CDR3 DNA reads as TGTGCCAGCAGTGGGCGGGAGATACAGGGTGAGCAGTACTTC.

This clonotype was counted ten times or more. V and J are TRBV18 and TRBJ2-7; 9 bases fit TRBD1. The CDR3 spans 17 residues. Germline trimming cut 6 bases from V and 1 base from J; bases unmatched to any gene: 13. CDR1 KGHSH and CDR2 LQKENI come from the germline V gene. The CDR3 region has the DNA TGTGCCAGCTCCAAAACCGCCGGGACAGGGCCGTCCTACGAGCAGTACTTC. Translation gives CASSKTAGTGPSYEQYF.

This clonotype was recorded at least ten times. The rearrangement joins TRBV2 to TRBJ1-2; D remains unclear. CDR1 SNHLY and CDR2 FYNNEI come from the germline V gene. V was trimmed by 5 bases and J by 2 bases, leaving 12 bases between them. This CDR3 contains 14 residues. CDR3: CASSRIPENYGYTF. CDR3 DNA sequence: TGTGCCAGCAGTCGGATTCCGGAAAACTATGGCTACACCTTC.

Ten or more counts support this clonotype. One end of the junction is discordant with germline, which a read error may explain. The chain employs TRBV30 and TRBJ1-1, with unresolved D. Germline-derived CDR1 and CDR2 are GTSNPN and SVGIG (reference sequence). The CDR3 runs to 13 residues. The CDR3 protein is CAWSLLQNAEAFF. The CDR3 coding sequence is TGTGCCTGGAGCCTCCTTCAGAACGCTGAAGCTTTCTTT.

In this sample, this clonotype turned up many times. The rearrangement links TRBV7-9 to TRBJ2-3; possibly TRBD1 for D (5 bases). Germline V gene data show CDR1 as SEHNR and CDR2 as FQNEAQ (reference sequence). V lost 3 bases to trimming and J lost 4 bases, with 11 bases between them. CDR3 length: 14 residues. This chain's CDR3 is CASSFQGEADTQYF. The CDR3 DNA sequence: TGTGCCAGCAGCTTTCAGGGTGAGGCAGATACGCAGTATTTT.

V is TRBV6-2 or TRBV6-3 and J is TRBJ1-5, with 8 bases identical to TRBD1. J was trimmed by 6 bases and V by 7 bases; bases with no gene match: 8. The CDR3 length is 14 residues. Germline loops: CDR1 MNHEY, CDR2 SVGEGT. The CDR3 reads CASKDREVRQPQHF. The CDR3 coding sequence is TGTGCCAGCAAGGACAGGGAGGTACGTCAGCCCCAGCATTTT.

The V call is TRBV12-5, the J call TRBJ1-3; weak D call: TRBD1 (6 bases). The CDR3 spans 15 residues. Trimming removed 3 bases from V and 0 bases from J, with 9 bases in between. Germline V gives CDR1 LGHNT, CDR2 FRNRAP. CDR3 DNA sequence: TGTGCTAGTGGTTTTTTAGGGGGCTCTGGAAACACCATATATTTT. It is translated as CASGFLGGSGNTIYF.

Here the CDR3 DNA reads TGTGCCAGCAGGCTAGTTCCTAGTGGCCCAGAGACCCAGTACTTC. Its translation is CASRLVPSGPETQYF. The chain couples TRBV7-6 to TRBJ2-5; no reliable D call. V lost 6 bases and J 4 bases, leaving 18 bases between the germline ends. Germline loops: CDR1 SGHVS, CDR2 FNYEAQ. CDR3 length equals 15 residues.

The table lists this clonotype with a few counts. The chain employs TRBV6-5 and TRBJ1-4; D possibly corresponds to TRBD1 (6 bases). The CDR3 length is 16 residues. V lost 0 bases and J lost 2, with 10 bases in between. Germline V gene data show CDR1 as MNHEY and CDR2 as SVGAGI. The CDR3 reads CASSYSMGATNEKLFF. CDR3 DNA sequence: TGTGCCAGCAGTTACTCGATGGGGGCCACTAATGAAAAACTGTTTTTT.